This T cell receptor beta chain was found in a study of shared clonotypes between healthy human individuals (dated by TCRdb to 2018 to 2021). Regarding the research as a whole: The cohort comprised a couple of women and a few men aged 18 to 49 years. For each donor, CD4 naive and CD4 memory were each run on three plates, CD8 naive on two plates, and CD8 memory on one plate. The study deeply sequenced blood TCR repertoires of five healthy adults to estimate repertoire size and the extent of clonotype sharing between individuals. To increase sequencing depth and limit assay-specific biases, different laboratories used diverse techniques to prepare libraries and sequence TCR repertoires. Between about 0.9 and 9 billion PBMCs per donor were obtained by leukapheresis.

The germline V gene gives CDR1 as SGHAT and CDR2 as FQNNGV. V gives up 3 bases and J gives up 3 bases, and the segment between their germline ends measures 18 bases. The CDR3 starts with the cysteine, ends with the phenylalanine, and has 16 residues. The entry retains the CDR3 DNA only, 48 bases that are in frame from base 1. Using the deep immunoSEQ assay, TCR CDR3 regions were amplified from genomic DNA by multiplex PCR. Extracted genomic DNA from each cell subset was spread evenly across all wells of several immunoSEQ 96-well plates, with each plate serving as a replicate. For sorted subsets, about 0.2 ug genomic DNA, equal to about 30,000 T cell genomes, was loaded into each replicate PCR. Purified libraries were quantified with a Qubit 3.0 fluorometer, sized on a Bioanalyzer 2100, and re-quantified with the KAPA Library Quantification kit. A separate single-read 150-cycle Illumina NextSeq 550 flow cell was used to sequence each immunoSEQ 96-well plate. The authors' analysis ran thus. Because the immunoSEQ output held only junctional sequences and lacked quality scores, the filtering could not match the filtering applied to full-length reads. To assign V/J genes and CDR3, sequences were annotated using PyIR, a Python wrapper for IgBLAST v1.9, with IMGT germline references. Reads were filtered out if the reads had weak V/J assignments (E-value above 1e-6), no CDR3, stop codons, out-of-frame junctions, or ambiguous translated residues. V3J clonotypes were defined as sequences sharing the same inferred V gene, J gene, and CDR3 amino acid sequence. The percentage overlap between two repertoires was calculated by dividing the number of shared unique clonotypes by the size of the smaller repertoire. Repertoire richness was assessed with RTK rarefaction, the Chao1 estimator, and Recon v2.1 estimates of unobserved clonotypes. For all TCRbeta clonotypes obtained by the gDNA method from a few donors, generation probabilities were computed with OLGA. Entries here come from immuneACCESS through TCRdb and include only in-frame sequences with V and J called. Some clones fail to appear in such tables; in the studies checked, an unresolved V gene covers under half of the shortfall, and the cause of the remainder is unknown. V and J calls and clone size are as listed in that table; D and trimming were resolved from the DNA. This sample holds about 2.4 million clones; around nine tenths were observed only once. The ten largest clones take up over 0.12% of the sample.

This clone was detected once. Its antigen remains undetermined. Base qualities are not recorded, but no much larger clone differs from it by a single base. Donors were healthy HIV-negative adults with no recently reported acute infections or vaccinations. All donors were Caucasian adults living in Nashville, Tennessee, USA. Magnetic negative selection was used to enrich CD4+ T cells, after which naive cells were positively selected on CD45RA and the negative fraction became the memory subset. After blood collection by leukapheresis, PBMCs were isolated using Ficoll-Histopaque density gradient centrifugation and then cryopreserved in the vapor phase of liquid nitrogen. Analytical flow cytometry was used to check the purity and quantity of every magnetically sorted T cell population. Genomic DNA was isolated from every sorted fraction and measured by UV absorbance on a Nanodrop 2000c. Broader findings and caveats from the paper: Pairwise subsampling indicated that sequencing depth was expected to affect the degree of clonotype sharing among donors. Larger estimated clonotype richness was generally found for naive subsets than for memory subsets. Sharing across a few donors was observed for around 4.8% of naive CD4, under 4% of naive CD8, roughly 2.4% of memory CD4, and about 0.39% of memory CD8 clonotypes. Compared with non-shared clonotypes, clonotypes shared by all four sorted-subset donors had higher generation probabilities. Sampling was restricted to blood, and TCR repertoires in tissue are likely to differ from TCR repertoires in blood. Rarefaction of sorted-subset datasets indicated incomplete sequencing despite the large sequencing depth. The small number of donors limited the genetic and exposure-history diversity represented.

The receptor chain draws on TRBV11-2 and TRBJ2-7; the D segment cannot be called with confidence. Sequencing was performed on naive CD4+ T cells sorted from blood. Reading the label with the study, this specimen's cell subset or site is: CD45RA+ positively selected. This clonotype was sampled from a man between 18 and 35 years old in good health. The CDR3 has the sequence CASSLRASPRDYEQYF. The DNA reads TGTGCCAGCAGCTTGAGAGCTTCTCCAAGGGACTACGAGCAGTACTTC.